The 25 T cell receptor beta chains in this list originate from one sample, sequenced in a study of T-cell memory formation after mild COVID-19. TCRdb independently ran MiXCR on the 5' RACE reads; one entry per CDR3 protein. The repertoire holds roughly 250,000 distinct CDR3 sequences, about 15% seen once, with around 3.8% in the top ten. The sequencing sample was made of PBMCs or a T cell subset sorted from them (not recorded which). The receptor set was obtained from a man aged 18 to 29 who had mild COVID-19 (a few samples of this study predate the infection). Cell type and time point are not known.

This clonotype appeared a few times. The chain recombines TRBV15 with TRBJ1-2; D is undetermined. Germline values: CDR1 LNHNV, CDR2 YYDKDF (reference sequence). V lost 0 bases, J lost 3 bases, and 14 bases lay in between. The CDR3 sequence is 16 residues long. The CDR3 protein is CATSRDLVTEDYGYTF. The CDR3 DNA is TGTGCCACCAGCAGAGATTTAGTCACGGAGGACTATGGCTACACCTTC.

In its sample, this clonotype was seen many times. J is TRBJ2-3 and V is TRBV7-2, with D maybe TRBD2 (6 bases). V gave up 5 bases and J gave up 2 bases, with 20 bases separating them. The V gene's germline CDR1 is SGHTA and CDR2 FQGNSA. The CDR3 is made up of 17 amino acids. The DNA of the CDR3 is TGTGCCAGCAGCCCAGCCCGCACGGGGGTCGCCACAGATACGCAGTATTTT. Protein product: CASSPARTGVATDTQYF.

This sequence joins TRBV5-1 and TRBJ2-7, with 7 bases fitting TRBD1. This CDR3 is 16 amino acids long. V was pared by 4 bases and J by 9 bases, with 19 bases of the junction left unmatched. CDR1 is SGHRS, CDR2 YFSETQ, per germline. The CDR3, as DNA: TGCGCCAGCAGCACGGGGACAGCAGAGGACAGTACGAGGCAGTACTTC. It codes for CASSTGTAEDSTRQYF.

This chain uses TRBV9 with TRBJ2-5, with 7 bases matching TRBD2. Germline CDR1 and CDR2: SGDLS and YYNGEE. V was pared by 4 bases and J by 7 bases, with 7 bases of the junction left unmatched. This CDR3 is 13 amino acids long. CDR3 amino acids: CASSRDSGGTQYF. CDR3 bases: TGTGCCAGCAGCCGGGACTCGGGGGGGACCCAGTACTTC.

This clonotype occurred a few times. J is TRBJ2-5 and V is TRBV20-1; D uncertain. Per germline, CDR1 DFQATT and CDR2 SNEGSKA (reference sequence). The CDR3 runs 11 residues. The V end was cut by 4 bases, the J end by 5 bases, with 8 bases between. CDR3 amino acids: CSAKASETQYF. The CDR3 DNA sequence: TGCAGTGCTAAAGCTTCGGAGACCCAGTACTTC.

This clonotype was seen only a few times. The V gene is TRBV2, the J gene TRBJ2-7, with TRBD1 matching 7 bases. CDR1 is SNHLY, CDR2 FYNNEI, per germline. The CDR3 is made up of 14 amino acids. Trimming took 7 bases from V and 0 from J; bases not matched to a gene: 6. This CDR3 is CASKDRYTSYEQYF. DNA for the CDR3: TGTGCCAGCAAGGACAGGTACACCTCCTACGAGCAGTACTTC.

This clonotype has only a few counts. The chain links TRBV7-3 to TRBJ2-5, with no clear D. The CDR3 sequence is 13 residues long. CDR1 SGHTA and CDR2 FQGTGA come from the germline V gene. V was shortened by 0 bases and J by 5 bases, with 7 bases between the two germline ends. For the CDR3, the DNA is TGTGCCAGCAGCTTAACTCGGCTTGAGACCCAGTACTTC. Protein sequence: CASSLTRLETQYF. The variable domain in full, completed from reference TRBV7-3 and TRBJ2-5, reads GAGVSQTPSNKVTEKGKYVELRCDPISGHTALYWYRQSLGQGPEFLIYFQGTGAADDSGLPNDRFFAVRPEGSVSTLKIQRTERGDSAVYLCASSLTRLETQYFGPGTRLLVL.

This clonotype was picked up a small number of times. The chain couples TRBV20-1 to TRBJ2-5, with no clear D. V lost 5 bases and J lost 1, with 11 bases in between. Germline CDR1 reads DFQATT; CDR2 reads SNEGSKA (reference sequence). The CDR3 runs 13 residues. CDR3 sequence reads: CSARTELQETQYF. Written as DNA, the CDR3 is TGCAGTGCTCGGACGGAACTCCAAGAGACCCAGTACTTC.

This clonotype was seen ten or more times. The V call is TRBV7-2, the J call TRBJ1-3; a weak D match, TRBD1 (5 bases). The germline V gene has CDR1 SGHTA and CDR2 FQGNSA. CDR3 size: 12 residues. Trimming left V 3 bases short and J 6 bases short, with 6 bases between. CDR3 sequence reads: CASSLGPNTIYF. The CDR3, as DNA: TGTGCCAGCAGCTTGGGGCCAAACACCATATATTTT.

The chain employs TRBV5-4 and TRBJ2-3; possibly TRBD2 for D (6 bases). Germline CDR1 reads SGHNT; CDR2 reads YYREEE (reference sequence). This CDR3 has 13 amino acids. V dropped 4 bases and J dropped 5 bases, with 11 bases sitting between them. CDR3 region: CASSRGGVDTQYF. The CDR3, as DNA: TGTGCCAGCAGCCGGGGCGGGGTAGATACGCAGTATTTT.

This clonotype was counted once. The V and J genes are TRBV18 and TRBJ2-5, with D perhaps matching TRBD1 (5 bases). CDR3 size: 13 residues. V lost 8 bases and J lost 0, with 10 bases in between. Germline V gene sequence: CDR1 KGHSH, CDR2 LQKENI. The CDR3 region has the DNA TGTGCCAGCCGAACAGGAAACCAAGAGACCCAGTACTTC. Translated, it gives CASRTGNQETQYF. The variable domain in full, completed from reference TRBV18 and TRBJ2-5, reads NAGVMQNPRHLVRRRGQEARLRCSPMKGHSHVYWYRQLPEEGLKFMVYLQKENIIDESGMPKERFSAEFPKEGPSILRIQQVVRGDSAAYFCASRTGNQETQYFGPGTRLLVL.

The chain carries TRBV5-5 and TRBJ1-2; D may be TRBD1 (6 bases). The CDR3 runs to 15 residues. V was shortened by 3 bases and J by 5 bases, with 17 bases between the two germline ends. Germline V gene lookup returns CDR1 SGHKS and CDR2 YYEKEE (reference sequence). The CDR3 coding sequence is TGTGCCAGCAGCTCCCATATGGGGGCTGGGTATGGCTACACCTTC. This sequence encodes CASSSHMGAGYGYTF.

The chain has TRBV12-3 or TRBV12-4 and TRBJ1-5; 9 positions agree with TRBD1. The V segment lost 6 bases and the J segment 2 bases; nucleotides outside the gene matches: 5. There are 15 residues in the CDR3. The CDR3 region has the DNA TGTGCCAGCAGGGTGGGACAGGGAGGCAATCAGCCCCAGCATTTT. It translates to CASRVGQGGNQPQHF.

This chain joins TRBV7-9 and TRBJ1-2; D may be TRBD1 (5 bases). Germline assignment: CDR1 SEHNR and CDR2 FQNEAQ (reference sequence). The CDR3 covers 16 residues. Trimming took off 0 bases at V and 4 bases at J, with 15 bases between the two ends. The DNA for the CDR3 is TGTGCCAGCAGCTTAGCGGCTGGCCCTCAGGGCTATGGCTACACCTTC. This encodes CASSLAAGPQGYGYTF.

The chain is built from TRBV28 and TRBJ2-1; 8 nucleotides line up with TRBD1. Germline loops: CDR1 MDHEN, CDR2 SYDVKM. CDR3 length equals 14 residues. V shed 2 bases and J 10 bases; nucleotides not matched to a gene: 7. The CDR3 sequence: CASSLLDRAREQFF. For the CDR3, the DNA is TGTGCCAGCAGTTTACTGGACAGGGCCCGGGAGCAGTTCTTC.

This clonotype has just a few counts. V usage is TRBV11-1 and J usage is TRBJ2-5; 9 bases fit TRBD1. Germline lookup yields CDR1 SGHAT and CDR2 FQDESV (reference sequence). The CDR3 is 14 amino acids. Trimming took 4 bases from V and 5 from J; bases not matched to a gene: 5. The CDR3 DNA is TGTGCCAGCAGCTCGGACAGGGGTTCGGAGACCCAGTACTTC. The encoded protein is CASSSDRGSETQYF.

This clonotype turned up a few times. The V and J genes are TRBV29-1 and TRBJ2-3; 7 nucleotides line up with TRBD1. From germline, CDR1 is SQVTM and CDR2 ANQGSEA. This CDR3 is built from 14 residues. V dropped 7 bases and J dropped 3; count of bases not matched to a gene: 10. The CDR3 nucleotides are TGCAGCGAATCGACAGGGAGTGGGACAGATACGCAGTATTTT. Its translation is CSESTGSGTDTQYF.

The chain has TRBV4-3 and TRBJ2-3; maybe TRBD2 (5 bases). Germline assignment: CDR1 LGHNA and CDR2 YSLEER. V lost 1 base to trimming and J lost 3 bases, with 17 bases between them. The CDR3 spans 17 residues. The chain's CDR3 is CASSQARRYGVTDTQYF. In DNA form, the CDR3 reads TGCGCCAGCAGCCAAGCGCGTAGATACGGGGTGACAGATACGCAGTATTTT.

This clonotype was counted a few times. V gene TRBV5-5 combines with J gene TRBJ1-6; tentative D call: TRBD1 (6 bases). The germline gives CDR1 SGHKS, CDR2 YYEKEE (reference sequence). The CDR3 contains 15 residues. Trimming pared 3 bases from V and 8 bases from J, leaving 15 bases between. The CDR3 region has the DNA TGTGCCAGCAGCTCCGGGCAGGGGAAGGATTCACCCCTCCACTTT. Its translation: CASSSGQGKDSPLHF.

A few counts support this clonotype. The chain recombines TRBV6-6 with TRBJ2-7, with a tentative D call TRBD2 (5 bases). V lost 5 bases, J lost 4 bases, and 9 bases lay in between. CDR1 and CDR2 (germline): MNHNY, SVGAGI (reference sequence). The CDR3 length is 12 residues. The CDR3 nucleotides read TGTGCCAGCAGTCGGGGTTATTACGAGCAGTACGTC. This sequence encodes CASSRGYYEQYV.

The table lists this clonotype with a few counts. The chain joins TRBV3-1 to TRBJ1-6; D unclear. The germline V gene encodes CDR1 LGHDT and CDR2 YNNKEL (reference sequence). The CDR3 extends over 12 amino acids. V was clipped by 2 bases and J by 9 bases, with 5 bases between them. This CDR3 is CASSQWASPLHF. DNA of the CDR3: TGTGCCAGCAGCCAATGGGCTTCACCCCTCCACTTT.

This clonotype was picked up many times. Sequence at one end of the junction differs from germline and may be a read error. This chain links TRBV7-2 with TRBJ1-1; D is perhaps TRBD1 (5 bases). From germline, CDR1 is SGHTA and CDR2 FQGNSA. The CDR3 loop spans 13 amino acids. In DNA, the CDR3 is TGTGCCAGCAGCTCGACCGTAGGGGCGGCCCCCCTCTTT. Translated: CASSSTVGAAPLF. Using reference TRBV7-2 and TRBJ1-1 for the parts outside the CDR3, the full variable domain is GAGVSQSPSNKVTEKGKDVELRCDPISGHTALYWYRQSLGQGLEFLIYFQGNSAPDKSGLPSDRFSAERTGGSVSTLTIQRTQQEDSAVYLCASSSTVGAAPLFGQGTRLTVV.

The chain has TRBV7-2 and TRBJ2-5; weak D call: TRBD1 (5 bases). Germline assignment: CDR1 SGHTA and CDR2 FQGNSA. The CDR3 totals 14 residues. V was clipped by 5 bases and J by 5 bases, with 15 bases between them. Here the CDR3 reads CASSRSRVSETQYF. Here the CDR3 DNA reads TGTGCCAGCAGCCGATCCAGGGTGTCCGAGACCCAGTACTTC. The variable domain in full, completed from reference TRBV7-2 and TRBJ2-5, reads GAGVSQSPSNKVTEKGKDVELRCDPISGHTALYWYRQSLGQGLEFLIYFQGNSAPDKSGLPSDRFSAERTGGSVSTLTIQRTQQEDSAVYLCASSRSRVSETQYFGPGTRLLVL.

The chain links TRBV7-2 to TRBJ1-4; TRBD1 is a possible D gene (5 bases). V lost 7 bases, J lost 6 bases, and 15 bases lay in between. The CDR3 runs 14 residues. The V gene's germline CDR1 is SGHTA and CDR2 FQGNSA. In DNA, the CDR3 is TGTGCCAGCACCTATGGACACGGGGATGAAAAACTGTTTTTT. Protein product: CASTYGHGDEKLFF.

The V call is TRBV5-5, the J call TRBJ2-6; D is undetermined. The CDR3 extends over 15 amino acids. The germline CDR1 and CDR2 sequences are SGHKS and YYEKEE (reference sequence). Trimming took off 4 bases at V and 0 bases at J, with 8 bases between the two ends. CDR3 in amino acids: CASSRLYSGANVLTF. DNA of the CDR3: TGTGCCAGCAGCCGGCTGTACTCTGGGGCCAACGTCCTGACTTTC.